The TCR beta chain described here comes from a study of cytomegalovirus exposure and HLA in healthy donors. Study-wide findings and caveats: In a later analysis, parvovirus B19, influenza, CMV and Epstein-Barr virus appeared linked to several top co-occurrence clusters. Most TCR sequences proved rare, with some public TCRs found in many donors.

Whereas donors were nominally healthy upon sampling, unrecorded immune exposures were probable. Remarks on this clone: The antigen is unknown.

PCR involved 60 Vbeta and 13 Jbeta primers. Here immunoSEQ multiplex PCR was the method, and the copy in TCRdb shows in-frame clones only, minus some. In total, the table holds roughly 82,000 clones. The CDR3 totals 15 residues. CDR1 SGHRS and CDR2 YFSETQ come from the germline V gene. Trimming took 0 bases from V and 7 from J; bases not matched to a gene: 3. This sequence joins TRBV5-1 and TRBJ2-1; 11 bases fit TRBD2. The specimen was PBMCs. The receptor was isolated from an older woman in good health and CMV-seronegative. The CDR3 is CASSLAVAGGNEQFF. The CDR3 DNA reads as TGCGCCAGCAGCTTGGCCGTAGCGGGAGGGAATGAGCAGTTCTTC.